This is a list of T cell receptor beta chains from one sample in a study of siplizumab effects on memory and regulatory T cells. Sequenced by immunoSEQ multiplex PCR; TCRdb stores in-frame clones only, minus some. The sample shows about 82,000 clones, 87% of them seen only once. Sequences were obtained from Tregs sorted from blood. These receptors were obtained from a human donor in good health. The conserved cysteine and the conserved F or W are not part of the CDR3 here. Each record gives: V gene, D gene, CDR3 protein. A D gene is named only where the DNA matches it firmly.

>TRBV18|-
ASSPGQGPIYSGANVLT
>TRBV6-4|-
ASRSELNTEAF
>TRBV5-6|-
ASSIFRERAEKLF
>TRBV30|TRBD2
AWTRLAGGRETQY
>TRBV18|-
ASSPLTMTGWGAKNIQY
>TRBV6-1|TRBD1
ASRPGQGFEKLF
>TRBV5-6|TRBD2
ASSLEVAGGPLGTDTQY
>TRBV28|TRBD1
ASSRTGGFYGYT
>TRBV27|-
ASSQGRNTEAF
>TRBV7-3|-
ASSLLGADTGELF
>TRBV5-1|-
ASSLVGGREAF
>TRBV5-6|-
ASSSPLTGVLLTDTQY
>TRBV5-5|-
ASSLGETPREAF
>TRBV28|-
ASSLWGSPLH
>TRBV5-1|TRBD1
ASSLRGRGANVLT
>TRBV6-6|TRBD2
ASRRLAGGSTDTQY
>TRBV19|-
ASSRDSLNYGYT
>TRBV6-5|-
ASTGFGREEAF
>TRBV6-5|TRBD1
ASSYRGQRDSPPH
>TRBV4-1|-
ASSQGGRGQRNTGELF
>TRBV30|TRBD1
AWSGQGGGPYNSPLH
>TRBV29-1|-
SVQGGKGEKLF
>TRBV9|TRBD2
ASSVRGGGNEQF
>TRBV5-1|-
ASSPRPHEQY
>TRBV29-1|-
SVDVSGYT
>TRBV6-1|-
ASKGPGSEAF
>TRBV7-2|-
ASSFLSYNEQF
>TRBV6-5|-
ASKNGAQGPQH
>TRBV6-1|-
ATERVRGIPPEAF
>TRBV15|TRBD1
ATRRTGGAETQY
>TRBV14|-
ASSLRGGNTIY
>TRBV5-1|-
ASSLMSRADEKLF
>TRBV2|-
ASHFGQPYTGELF
>TRBV6-1|-
ASSVSGYSNQPQH
>TRBV30|TRBD1
AWDRGNQPQH
>TRBV11-2|-
ASSFSTDTQY
>TRBV29-1|TRBD1
SVEDGTGRDTQY
>TRBV6-5|-
ASSYRQSREQY
>TRBV18|-
ASSQVSSTDTQY
>TRBV5-1|TRBD2
ASSFIGLAGVAPTDTQY
>TRBV6-6|-
ASSYRGSSYNSPLH
>TRBV10-2|TRBD2
ASRIAGYNTDTQY
>TRBV7-2|-
ASSLLSGLKQY
>TRBV28|-
ASSPVGRGLAYNSPLH
>TRBV29-1|-
SVAAAAYEQY
>TRBV18|-
ASSSDTTRTDTQY